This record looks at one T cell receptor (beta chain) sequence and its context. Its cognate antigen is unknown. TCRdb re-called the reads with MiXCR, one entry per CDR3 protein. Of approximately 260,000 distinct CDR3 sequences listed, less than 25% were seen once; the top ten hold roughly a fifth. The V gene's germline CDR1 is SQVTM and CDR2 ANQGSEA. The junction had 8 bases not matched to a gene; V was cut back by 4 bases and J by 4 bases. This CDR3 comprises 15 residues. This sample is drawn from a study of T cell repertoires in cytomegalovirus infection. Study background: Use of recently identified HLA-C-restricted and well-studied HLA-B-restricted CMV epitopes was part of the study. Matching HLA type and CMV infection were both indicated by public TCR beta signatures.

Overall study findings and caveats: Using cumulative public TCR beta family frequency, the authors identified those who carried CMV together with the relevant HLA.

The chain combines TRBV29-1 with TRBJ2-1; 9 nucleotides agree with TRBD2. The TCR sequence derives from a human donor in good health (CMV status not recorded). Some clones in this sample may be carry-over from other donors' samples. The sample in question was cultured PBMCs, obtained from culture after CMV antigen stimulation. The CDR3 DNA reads TGCAGCGTTGGCGGTATAGCGGGAGTTTACAATGAGCAGTTCTTC. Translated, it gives CSVGGIAGVYNEQFF.